The clone carrying this TCR beta chain was seen a few times. This sample is drawn from a study of blood T cell repertoires in COVID-19. The V and J ends lost 0 bases and 0 bases, in that order; junction bases with no gene match: 3. The length of the CDR3 is 18 residues. The germline CDR1 and CDR2 sequences are SGHNT and YYREEE (reference sequence). Using immunoSEQ multiplex PCR, the repertoire was profiled, and TCRdb retains in-frame clones only, with some absent. This table holds fewer than 350,000 clones, around 90% found once. The receptor was isolated from a man aged 18 to 29 with active or convalescent COVID-19. The V call is TRBV5-4, the J call TRBJ1-6; TRBD1 matches at 10 bases. The material sequenced was peripheral blood. CDR3 sequence reads: CASSLARTGGSYNSPLHF. CDR3 DNA sequence: TGTGCCAGCAGCTTGGCCCGGACAGGGGGCTCCTATAATTCACCCCTCCACTTT. Looking up the rest from reference TRBV5-4 and TRBJ1-6 gives the full variable domain: ETGVTQSPTHLIKTRGQQVTLRCSSQSGHNTVSWYQQALGQGPQFIFQYYREEENGRGNFPPRFSGLQFPNYSSELNVNALELDDSALYLCASSLARTGGSYNSPLHFGNGTRLTVT.